This TCR beta chain originates from a study of beta chain features in type 1 diabetes. Investigators reverse transcribed all isolated RNA, so they sequenced expressed TCRB transcripts. Clones were sequenced by immunoSEQ multiplex PCR, and TCRdb holds only the in-frame ones, with some missing. The profile shows 40,000 to 45,000 clones, roughly 50% of them singletons. Central memory, naive, regulatory and stem cell-like memory CD4+ cells were sorted by CD45RO/CCR7/CD25/CD127/CD95/CD27. This clone was picked up a small number of times. This CDR3 spans 14 amino acids. V lost 4 bases to trimming and J lost 6 bases, with 12 bases between them. Germline assignment: CDR1 SGHAT and CDR2 FQNNGV.

The sequenced material came from central memory CD4+ T cells from blood. The J gene is TRBJ2-2, the V gene TRBV11-2; D is possibly TRBD1 (5 bases). The sequence came from a woman aged 18 to 35 in good health. The CDR3 nucleotides are TGTGCCAGCAGCTCCCCCAGGGCGCCCGGGGAGCTGTTTTTT. It yields the protein CASSSPRAPGELFF.